This T cell receptor beta chain was recorded in a study of blood T cell repertoires in COVID-19. On the study more broadly: Italy, Spain and the United States were the sources of the convalescent and acute COVID-19 samples. The analysed material was cDNA or gDNA that came from T cells, B-cell-depleted T cells, or PBMCs.

Source study methods: Cell counts per sample came from amplifying reference gene primers. Assay: immunoSEQ multiplex PCR; the TCRdb copy retains only in-frame clones and omits some. V and J calls and clone size are as listed in that table; D and trimming were resolved from the DNA. The sample includes 160,000 or so clones, about 81% seen only once; the top ten take approximately 18%. The CDR3 runs to 14 residues. Germline V CDR1 and CDR2: SGHNT, YYREEE (reference sequence). V lost 4 bases to trimming and J lost 3 bases, with 13 bases between them. Sequenced: peripheral blood. This receptor was obtained from an elderly woman with acute or convalescent COVID-19. The chain uses TRBV5-4 and TRBJ1-2; no clear D. The CDR3 region has the DNA TGTGCCAGCAGCCCCGGAGTATTGGACTATGGCTACACCTTC. It specifies CASSPGVLDYGYTF.